This T cell receptor (beta chain) was sequenced in a study of blood T cell repertoires in COVID-19. Overall study context: The United States, Italy and Spain provided the acute and convalescent COVID-19 samples. T cells, B-cell-depleted T cells, or PBMCs provided the cDNA or gDNA that served as material.

In the original analysis: Reference gene primer amplification gave estimated nucleated cell counts. Assay: immunoSEQ multiplex PCR; the TCRdb copy retains only in-frame clones and omits some. That table furnishes V, J and clone size, whereas the DNA furnished D and trimming. The repertoire holds some 130,000 clones, with about nine tenths as singletons. V lost 6 bases, J lost 8 bases, and 19 bases lay in between. The CDR3 loop spans 14 amino acids. Germline lookup yields CDR1 MNHEY and CDR2 SMNVEV (reference sequence). The receptor was derived from a man aged 50 to 59 with active COVID-19. Material for sequencing was peripheral blood. The rearrangement links TRBV27 to TRBJ1-2; perhaps TRBD1 as D (6 bases). The CDR3 coding sequence is TGTGCCAGCAGCATGTTACAGGGAATGGGAGGCTACACCTTC. It translates to CASSMLQGMGGYTF.